This T cell receptor beta chain was sequenced during a study of blood T cell repertoires in COVID-19. Study overall: Both acute and convalescent COVID-19 samples were obtained from the United States, Italy and Spain. T cells, B-cell-depleted T cells, or PBMCs supplied cDNA or gDNA.

In the original workflow: The assay estimated nucleated cells by amplifying reference gene primers. Sequencing used immunoSEQ multiplex PCR; TCRdb keeps in-frame clones, though not all of them. That table supplies the V and J calls and clone size; D and trimming were determined from the DNA. The sample lists over 300,000 clones, roughly 83% seen once, with about 1.6% in the top ten. The CDR3 is 13 residues long. J was trimmed by 8 bases and V by 6 bases; bases with no gene match: 9. CDR1 and CDR2 from the germline V gene are MNHEY and SMNVEV (reference sequence). The chain has TRBV27 and TRBJ1-1; 7 nucleotides align to TRBD1. What was sequenced was peripheral blood. The clonotype was recovered from a woman aged 45-65 years with acute or convalescent COVID-19. The CDR3: CASRRNRDSEAFF. In DNA form, the CDR3 reads TGTGCCAGCAGACGAAACCGGGACAGCGAAGCTTTCTTT.